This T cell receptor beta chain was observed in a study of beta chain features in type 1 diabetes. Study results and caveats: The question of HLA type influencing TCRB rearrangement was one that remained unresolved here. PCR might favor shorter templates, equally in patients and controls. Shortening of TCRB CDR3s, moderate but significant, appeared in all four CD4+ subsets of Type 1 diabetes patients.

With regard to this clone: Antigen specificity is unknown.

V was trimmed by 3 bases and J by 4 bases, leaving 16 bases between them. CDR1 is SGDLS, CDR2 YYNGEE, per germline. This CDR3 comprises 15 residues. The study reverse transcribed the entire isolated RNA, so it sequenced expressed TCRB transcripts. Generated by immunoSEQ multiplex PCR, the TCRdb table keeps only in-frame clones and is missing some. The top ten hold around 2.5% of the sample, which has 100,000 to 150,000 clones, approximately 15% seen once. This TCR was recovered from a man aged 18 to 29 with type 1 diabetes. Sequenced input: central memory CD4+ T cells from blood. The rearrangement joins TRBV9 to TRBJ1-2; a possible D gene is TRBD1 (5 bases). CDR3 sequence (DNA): TGTGCCAGCAGCGCCTTATCGACAGTAACCTATGGCTACACCTTC. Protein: CASSALSTVTYGYTF.